This T cell receptor (beta chain) was found in a study of T cell responses to AZD1222 COVID-19 vaccine. Whole-study findings and limits: Baseline seropositives among AZD1222 recipients totaled only five to seven. Females outnumbered males among donors, who were mostly white British; clonal diversity was possibly underestimated.

With respect to this clone: Its specificity is unknown.

Second-dose schedules of about 4 or about 12 weeks were combined. The protocol was immunoSEQ multiplex PCR, while the TCRdb copy is restricted to in-frame clones and leaves out a portion. The table shows about 130,000 clones, with 88% occurring only once. CDR1 and CDR2 from the germline V gene are SNHLY and FYNNEI. Trimming cost V 8 bases and J 2 bases, with 13 bases left between them. CDR3 length: 14 amino acids. This specimen consisted of peripheral blood, obtained 28 days after the second AZD1222 dose. The rearrangement uses TRBV2 and TRBJ1-5, with a tentative D call TRBD1 (6 bases). This TCR was sampled from an adult who received the AZD1222 COVID-19 vaccine. Here the CDR3 reads CASGTGMGNQPQHF. CDR3 bases: TGTGCCAGCGGAACAGGGATGGGCAATCAGCCCCAGCATTTT. Full variable domain (missing parts from reference TRBV2 and TRBJ1-5): EPEVTQTPSHQVTQMGQEVILRCVPISNHLYFYWYRQILGQKVEFLVSFYNNEISEKSEIFDDQFSVERPDGSNFTLKIRSTKLEDSAMYFCASGTGMGNQPQHFGDGTRLSIL.